A selection of T cell receptor beta chains follows, all from one sample in a study of blood T cell repertoires in COVID-19. This table comes from immunoSEQ multiplex PCR, and its TCRdb copy is limited to in-frame clones, with some not included. The table includes 50,000 to 55,000 clones, around nine tenths detected once. Sequenced sample: peripheral blood. All receptors come from a man aged 45-65 years with acute or convalescent COVID-19. Each CDR3 is given with its conserved first and last residue. A D gene is named only where the DNA matches it firmly. Clone size, where shown, is once, few, many, or a class for clones that have expanded.

clone_size,d_call,v_call,j_call,cdr3_aa,cdr3_nt
NA,NA,TRBV7-8,TRBJ1-4,CASSRRTENEKLFF,TGTGCCAGCAGCCGGCGGACAGAAAATGAAAAACTGTTTTTT
NA,NA,TRBV2,TRBJ2-7,CASILQVFSYEQYF,TGTGCCAGCATCTTACAGGTGTTCTCCTACGAGCAGTACTTC
NA,NA,TRBV9,TRBJ2-3,CASSVTSTDTQYF,TGTGCCAGCAGCGTCACTAGCACAGATACGCAGTATTTT
NA,TRBD2,TRBV9,TRBJ2-5,CASSVDGRTETQYF,TGTGCCAGCAGCGTAGACGGGAGGACAGAGACCCAGTACTTC
NA,TRBD1,TRBV6-4,TRBJ1-5,CASSDWRQGAVNQPQHF,TGTGCCAGCAGTGACTGGAGACAGGGGGCAGTCAATCAGCCCCAGCATTTT
NA,TRBD2,TRBV19,TRBJ2-1,CATKGTSGEWDEQFF,TGTGCCACTAAGGGGACTAGCGGGGAATGGGATGAGCAGTTCTTC
NA,NA,TRBV4-2,TRBJ2-5,CASSQDRGGQETQYF,TGTGCCAGCAGCCAAGATAGGGGGGGGCAAGAGACCCAGTACTTC
few,NA,TRBV6-5,TRBJ2-7,CASRRQTYEQYF,TGTGCCAGCAGGCGCCAAACCTACGAGCAGTACTTC
NA,NA,TRBV2,TRBJ1-1,CASSELGRMNTEAFF,TGTGCCAGCAGTGAGTTGGGCAGAATGAACACTGAAGCTTTCTTT
once,NA,TRBV28,TRBJ2-2,CASSPQGYTGELFF,TGTGCCAGCAGTCCGCAGGGATACACCGGGGAGCTGTTTTTT
NA,NA,TRBV10-3,TRBJ2-2,CAISGRDFNTGELFF,TGTGCCATCAGTGGGAGGGACTTCAACACCGGGGAGCTGTTTTTT
NA,NA,TRBV12-3/TRBV12-4,TRBJ1-2,CASLANYGYTF,TGTGCCAGCTTAGCTAACTATGGCTACACCTTC
NA,NA,TRBV19,TRBJ2-1,CASSITGGNNEQFF,TGTGCCAGTAGTATTACGGGCGGGAACAATGAGCAGTTCTTC
NA,NA,TRBV5-4,TRBJ1-5,CASSGGWNQPQHF,TGTGCCAGCAGCGGGGGCTGGAATCAGCCCCAGCATTTT
NA,NA,TRBV6-5,TRBJ1-1,CASLPRAGASEAFF,TGTGCCAGCCTCCCACGGGCAGGGGCGAGTGAAGCTTTCTTT
NA,NA,TRBV4-1,TRBJ1-4,CASSQDGGGAEKLFF,TGCGCCAGCAGCCAAGATGGAGGAGGGGCTGAAAAACTGTTTTTT
NA,NA,TRBV15,TRBJ1-5,CATSRDVSNQPQHF,TGTGCCACCAGCAGAGACGTTAGCAATCAGCCCCAGCATTTT
NA,TRBD2,TRBV7-2,TRBJ2-7,CASSSYSGSSYEQYF,TGTGCCAGCAGCTCCTACAGCGGGAGCTCCTACGAGCAGTACTTC
NA,TRBD1,TRBV24-1,TRBJ2-5,CATSDPGQAETQYF,TGTGCCACCAGTGATCCCGGACAGGCAGAGACCCAGTACTTC
once,TRBD1,TRBV3-1/TRBV3-2,TRBJ1-2,CASSQGGQHYGYTF,TGTGCCAGCAGCCAAGGGGGACAGCACTATGGCTACACCTTC
NA,TRBD1,TRBV6-1,TRBJ1-6,CASSGGQGLSNSPLHF,TGTGCCAGCAGTGGGGGACAGGGTTTAAGTAATTCACCCCTCCACTTT
once,TRBD1,TRBV5-1,TRBJ1-4,CASSLQGLGSEKLFF,TGCGCCAGCAGCTTACAGGGGCTCGGGAGCGAAAAACTGTTTTTT
NA,NA,TRBV7-3,TRBJ2-3,CASGRPAPTDTQYF,TGTGCCAGCGGGAGGCCTGCTCCCACAGATACGCAGTATTTT